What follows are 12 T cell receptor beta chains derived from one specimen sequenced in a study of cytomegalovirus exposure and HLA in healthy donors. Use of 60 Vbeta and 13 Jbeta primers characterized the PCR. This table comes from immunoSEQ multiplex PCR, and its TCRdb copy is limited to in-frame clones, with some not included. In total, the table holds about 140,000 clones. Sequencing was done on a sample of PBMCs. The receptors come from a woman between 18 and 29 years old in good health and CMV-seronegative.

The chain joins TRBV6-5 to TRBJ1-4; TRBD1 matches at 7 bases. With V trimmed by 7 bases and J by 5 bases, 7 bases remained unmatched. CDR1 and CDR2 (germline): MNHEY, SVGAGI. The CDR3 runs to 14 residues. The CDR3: CASMSRQGNEKLFF. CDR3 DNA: TGTGCCAGCATGTCCAGACAGGGAAATGAAAAACTGTTTTTT.

DNA of the CDR3: TGCGCCAGCAAAAGCGGGAGCCGGGATACGCAGTATTTT. Protein sequence: CASKSGSRDTQYF. The chain is built from TRBV5-1 and TRBJ2-3; 8 bases are shared with TRBD2. Looked up from germline, CDR1 is SGHRS and CDR2 is YFSETQ. V was pared by 6 bases and J by 6 bases, with 6 bases of the junction left unmatched. The CDR3 loop spans 13 amino acids.

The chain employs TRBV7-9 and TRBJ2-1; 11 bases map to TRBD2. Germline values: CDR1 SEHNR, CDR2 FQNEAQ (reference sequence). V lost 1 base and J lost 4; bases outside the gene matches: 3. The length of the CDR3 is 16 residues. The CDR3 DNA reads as TGTGCCAGCAGCTTAGGAAGGACTAGCGGGTACAATGAGCAGTTCTTC. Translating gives CASSLGRTSGYNEQFF.

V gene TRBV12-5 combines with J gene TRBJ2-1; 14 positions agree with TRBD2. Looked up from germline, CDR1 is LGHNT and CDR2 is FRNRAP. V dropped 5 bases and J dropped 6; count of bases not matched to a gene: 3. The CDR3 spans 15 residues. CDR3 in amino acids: CASGPGTSGSNEQFF. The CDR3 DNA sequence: TGTGCTAGTGGTCCAGGGACTAGCGGGAGCAATGAGCAGTTCTTC. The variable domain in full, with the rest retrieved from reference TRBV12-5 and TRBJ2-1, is DARVTQTPRHKVTEMGQEVTMRCQPILGHNTVFWYRQTMMQGLELLAYFRNRAPLDDSGMPKDRFSAEMPDATLATLKIQPSEPRDSAVYFCASGPGTSGSNEQFFGPGTRLTVL.

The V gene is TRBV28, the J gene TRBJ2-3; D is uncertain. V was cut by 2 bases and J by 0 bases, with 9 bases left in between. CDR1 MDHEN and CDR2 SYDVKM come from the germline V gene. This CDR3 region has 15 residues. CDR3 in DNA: TGTGCCAGCAGTTTAAGCGATGAGAGCACAGATACGCAGTATTTT. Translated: CASSLSDESTDTQYF. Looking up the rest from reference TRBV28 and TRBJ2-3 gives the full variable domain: DVKVTQSSRYLVKRTGEKVFLECVQDMDHENMFWYRQDPGLGLRLIYFSYDVKMKEKGDIPEGYSVSREKKERFSLILESASTNQTSMYLCASSLSDESTDTQYFGPGTRLTVL.

CDR3 amino acids: CASSPRTDLNEKLFF. CDR3 DNA sequence: TGTGCCAGTAGTCCCCGGACAGACTTAAATGAAAAACTGTTTTTT. The chain recombines TRBV19 with TRBJ1-4; D is perhaps TRBD1 (6 bases). Germline assignment: CDR1 LNHDA and CDR2 SQIVND (reference sequence). The CDR3 is 15 residues long. The germline V and J ends were trimmed by 5 bases and 5 bases, with 15 bases remaining between them.

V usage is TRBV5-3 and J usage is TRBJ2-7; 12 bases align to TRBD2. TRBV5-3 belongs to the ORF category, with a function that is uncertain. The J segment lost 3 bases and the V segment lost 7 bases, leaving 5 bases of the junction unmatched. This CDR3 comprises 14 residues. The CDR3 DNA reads TGTGCCAGAGACGGACTAGCGGGAAGCTACGAGCAGTACTTC. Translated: CARDGLAGSYEQYF.

CDR3 in DNA: TGTGCCAGTAGTATAGAAACATTGAGGACTGAAGCTTTCTTT. Its translation is CASSIETLRTEAFF. The chain uses TRBV19 and TRBJ1-1, with D hard to call. Trimming removed 0 bases at V and 5 bases at J, with 10 bases between. The germline CDR1 and CDR2 sequences are LNHDA and SQIVND (reference sequence). This CDR3 spans 14 amino acids.

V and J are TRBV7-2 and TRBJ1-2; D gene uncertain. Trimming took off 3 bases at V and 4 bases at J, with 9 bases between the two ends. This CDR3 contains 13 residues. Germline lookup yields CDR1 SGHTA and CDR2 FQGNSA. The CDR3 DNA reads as TGTGCCAGCAGCTTTCCGGGTCTCTATGGCTACACCTTC. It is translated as CASSFPGLYGYTF.

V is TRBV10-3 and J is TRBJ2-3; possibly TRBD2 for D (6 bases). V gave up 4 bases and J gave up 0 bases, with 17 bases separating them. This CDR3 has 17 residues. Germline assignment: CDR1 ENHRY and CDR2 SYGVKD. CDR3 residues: CAISARFFSGSTDTQYF. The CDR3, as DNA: TGTGCCATCAGTGCCCGGTTTTTTAGCGGTAGCACAGATACGCAGTATTTT.

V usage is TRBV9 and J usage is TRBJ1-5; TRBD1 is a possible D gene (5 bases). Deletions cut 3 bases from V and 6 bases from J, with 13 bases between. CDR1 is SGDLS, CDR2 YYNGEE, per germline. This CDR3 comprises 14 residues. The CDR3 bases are TGTGCCAGCAGCGGGGGCGGGGGGGGTCAGCCCCAGCATTTT. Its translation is CASSGGGGGQPQHF.

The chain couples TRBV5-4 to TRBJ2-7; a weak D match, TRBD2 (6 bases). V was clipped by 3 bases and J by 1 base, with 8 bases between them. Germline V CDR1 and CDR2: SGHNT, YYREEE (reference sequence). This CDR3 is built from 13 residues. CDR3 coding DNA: TGTGCCAGCAGCTCGGGACTTTCCTACGAGCAGTACGTC. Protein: CASSSGLSYEQYV.